Below are 11 T cell receptor beta chains sequenced from a single sample in a study of T-cell memory formation after mild COVID-19. TCRdb re-analysed the 5' RACE reads in MiXCR, keeping a single row per CDR3 protein. The profile covers fewer than 200,000 distinct CDR3 sequences, with less than 20% appearing a single time and under 4.5% taken by the ten largest. Material for sequencing was PBMCs or a T cell subset sorted from them (not recorded which). The receptors derive from a man aged 18 to 29 who had mild COVID-19 (a few samples of this study predate the infection). Cell type and time point are not known.

The V and J genes are TRBV7-9 and TRBJ2-3; tentative D call: TRBD1 (6 bases). V lost 5 bases and J lost 4, with 13 bases in between. The CDR3 consists of 14 residues. CDR1 is SEHNR, CDR2 FQNEAQ, per germline (reference sequence). CDR3 loop: CASSVGASSDTQYF. Written as DNA, the CDR3 is TGTGCCAGCAGCGTGGGGGCTAGTTCAGATACGCAGTATTTT.

The rearrangement joins TRBV6-6 to TRBJ1-2, with a possible D match to TRBD1 (5 bases). This CDR3 contains 11 residues. V gave up 6 bases and J gave up 4 bases, with 6 bases separating them. CDR1 and CDR2 from the germline V gene are MNHNY and SVGAGI (reference sequence). The DNA of the CDR3 is TGTGCCAGCAGCGGGGGCTATGGCTACACCTTC. As protein: CASSGGYGYTF.

The chain links TRBV6-6 to TRBJ2-3; D is ambiguous. In germline, CDR1 is MNHNY, CDR2 SVGAGI (reference sequence). Between the trimmed V and J ends, which lost 6 bases and 6 bases, there was a span of 10 bases. The CDR3 is 12 residues long. The CDR3 loop reads CASSGILDTQYF. The CDR3, as DNA: TGTGCCAGCAGCGGAATTCTGGATACGCAGTATTTT.

The table lists this clonotype with a few counts. The gene calls are TRBV6-2 or TRBV6-3 and TRBJ2-7, with D maybe TRBD1 (5 bases). The CDR3 is 17 residues long. Germline lookup yields CDR1 MNHEY and CDR2 SVGEGT. Trimming cost V 2 bases and J 0 bases, with 17 bases left between them. Here the CDR3 reads CASSYRIGVFNSYEQYV. In DNA, the CDR3 is TGTGCCAGCAGTTACCGGATAGGGGTCTTTAACTCCTACGAGCAGTACGTC.

The chain links TRBV5-1 to TRBJ2-5; no clear D. The CDR3 runs to 15 residues. V was pared by 2 bases and J by 3 bases, with 14 bases between. Germline V gene lookup returns CDR1 SGHRS and CDR2 YFSETQ. DNA for the CDR3: TGCGCCAGCAGCTTTACGCCTAGTTCTGAAGAGACCCAGTACTTC. Translating it yields CASSFTPSSEETQYF.

This clonotype appeared many times. This chain connects TRBV7-9 to TRBJ2-1, with D perhaps TRBD1 or TRBD2 (5 bases each). The V end was cut by 5 bases, the J end by 4 bases, with 21 bases between. CDR3 length equals 17 residues. CDR1 is SEHNR and CDR2 is FQNEAQ in the germline V gene (reference sequence). The CDR3: CASSPSFLGAKYNEQFF. As DNA, the CDR3 is TGTGCCAGCAGCCCATCCTTTCTCGGGGCGAAATACAATGAGCAGTTCTTC.

This clonotype appeared a few times. The chain combines TRBV7-2 with TRBJ1-2, with unresolved D. Germline assignment: CDR1 SGHTA and CDR2 FQGNSA. With 3 bases removed from V and 8 bases from J, the gap between germline ends came to 13 bases. This CDR3 is built from 13 residues. The CDR3 protein is CASSFPSGPGYTF. The CDR3 DNA follows: TGTGCCAGCAGCTTCCCGTCGGGCCCGGGCTACACCTTC.

This clonotype was counted between two and nine times. This rearrangement joins TRBV5-1 to TRBJ1-6; 7 bases fit TRBD1. Germline loops: CDR1 SGHRS, CDR2 YFSETQ. The V gene end was trimmed by 4 bases and the J gene end by 10 bases; junction bases not matched to a gene: 11. This CDR3 spans 15 amino acids. CDR3 in amino acids: CASSGTGTDASPLHF. CDR3 coding DNA: TGCGCCAGCAGCGGAACCGGGACAGACGCGTCACCCCTCCACTTT.

This chain links TRBV7-2 with TRBJ1-6; 12 nucleotides match TRBD1. The germline CDR1 and CDR2 sequences are SGHTA and FQGNSA. CDR3 length: 16 amino acids. J gave up 6 bases and V 5 bases, and 5 bases lay outside the gene matches. CDR3 sequence reads: CASSPGDRGRNSPLHF. CDR3 sequence (DNA): TGTGCCAGCAGCCCGGGGGACAGGGGGCGTAATTCACCCCTCCACTTT.

V gene TRBV27 combines with J gene TRBJ1-2; a possible D gene is TRBD1 (5 bases). CDR1 MNHEY and CDR2 SMNVEV come from the germline V gene (reference sequence). This CDR3 is built from 14 residues. V was shortened by 0 bases and J by 8 bases, with 13 bases between the two germline ends. Here the CDR3 reads CASSLSWGTVGYTF. Written as DNA, the CDR3 is TGTGCCAGCAGTTTATCCTGGGGGACTGTCGGCTACACCTTC.

CDR3 nucleotides: TGTGCCAGCAGCGGACTGGGGGCCATCGGGGAGCTGTTTTTT. Its protein is CASSGLGAIGELFF. The rearrangement uses TRBV7-2 and TRBJ2-2, with TRBD1 as a possible D gene (6 bases). Germline V gene sequence: CDR1 SGHTA, CDR2 FQGNSA. The CDR3 runs 14 residues. Trimming took off 5 bases at V and 7 bases at J, with 14 bases between the two ends. The full variable domain, its missing parts supplied by reference TRBV7-2 and TRBJ2-2, is GAGVSQSPSNKVTEKGKDVELRCDPISGHTALYWYRQSLGQGLEFLIYFQGNSAPDKSGLPSDRFSAERTGGSVSTLTIQRTQQEDSAVYLCASSGLGAIGELFFGEGSRLTVL.